The rows below give T cell receptor beta chains drawn from one sample of a study of OX40 agonist ivuxolimab in advanced cancers. TCRdb keeps only in-frame clones here, not all; method: immunoSEQ multiplex PCR. There are 77,000 or so clones in the sample; around 93% occur only once, and 0.5% to 0.55% lies in the top ten. Sample: CD4+ or CD8+ T cells sorted from blood, taken in a trial of the OX40 agonist ivuxolimab. These receptors were collected from an adult with an advanced solid tumor such as melanoma, head and neck, liver or kidney cancer. The CDR3 runs from the conserved cysteine through the conserved F or W. The order of the fields is D gene, V gene, J gene, clone size, CDR3 DNA, CDR3 protein. D genes are given only for firm matches. Size tells how often a clone was seen (once, few, many) or the class of an expanded clone, and some rows leave it out.

D: .; V: TRBV28; J: TRBJ1-1; size: once; DNA: TGTGCCAGCAGTTTACGGACAGAAGCTTTCTTT; CDR3: CASSLRTEAFF
D: .; V: TRBV15; J: TRBJ1-2; size: .; DNA: TGTGCCACCAGCAGAGACCTGGGCGGCGAGGGGGGCTACACCTTC; CDR3: CATSRDLGGEGGYTF
D: .; V: TRBV5-6; J: TRBJ1-5; size: .; DNA: TGTGCCAGCAGCTTTGGTAAGGGTATGGGTCAGCCCCAGCATTTT; CDR3: CASSFGKGMGQPQHF
D: .; V: TRBV4-2; J: TRBJ2-2; size: .; DNA: TGTGCCAGCAGCCAAGATCTGGTAGGAGGCACCGGGGAGCTGTTTTTT; CDR3: CASSQDLVGGTGELFF
D: TRBD1; V: TRBV19; J: TRBJ1-5; size: .; DNA: TGTGCCAGTAGAATCGGGACAGGGGTAATCAGCAATCAGCCCCAGCATTTT; CDR3: CASRIGTGVISNQPQHF
D: TRBD1; V: TRBV30; J: TRBJ1-2; size: .; DNA: TGTGCCTGGAGTGAGGGGACAGGGAGGATAGGGGGCTACACCTTC; CDR3: CAWSEGTGRIGGYTF
D: TRBD1; V: TRBV30; J: TRBJ2-4; size: .; DNA: TGTGCCTGGAGTGTACTTGGACAGGGTCAAAACATTCAGTACTTC; CDR3: CAWSVLGQGQNIQYF
D: .; V: TRBV29-1; J: TRBJ2-1; size: .; DNA: TGCAGCGCCTCTGATGAGCAGTTCTTC; CDR3: CSASDEQFF
D: .; V: TRBV9; J: TRBJ2-3; size: .; DNA: TGTGCCAGCAGCCCCGGGACTTTACGCGACACAGATACGCAGTATTTT; CDR3: CASSPGTLRDTDTQYF
D: TRBD1; V: TRBV14; J: TRBJ2-2; size: .; DNA: TGTGCCAGCAGCCAAGACTGGGGACAGGGGGACTACACCGGGGAGCTGTTTTTT; CDR3: CASSQDWGQGDYTGELFF
D: .; V: TRBV2; J: TRBJ2-7; size: .; DNA: TGTGCCAGCAGGGACGCCAGCTCCTACGAGCAGTACTTC; CDR3: CASRDASSYEQYF
D: TRBD2; V: TRBV7-2; J: TRBJ2-1; size: .; DNA: TGTGCCAGCAGCCTCCATAGCGGGAGGGCCCGCAATGAGCAGTTCTTC; CDR3: CASSLHSGRARNEQFF
D: .; V: TRBV28; J: TRBJ2-7; size: .; DNA: TGTGCCAGCAGCACATACGGGGGTGTTTCCTACGAGCAGTACTTC; CDR3: CASSTYGGVSYEQYF
D: .; V: TRBV7-3; J: TRBJ2-1; size: .; DNA: TGTGCCAGCAGCTACGGCGGCGATGAGCAGTTCTTC; CDR3: CASSYGGDEQFF
D: .; V: TRBV29-1; J: TRBJ1-1; size: .; DNA: TGCAGCACCCACACAGGGTACACTGAAGCTTTCTTT; CDR3: CSTHTGYTEAFF
D: .; V: TRBV6-5; J: TRBJ1-1; size: .; DNA: TGTGCCAGCAGCCCCAGGGTTAACACTGAAGCTTTCTTT; CDR3: CASSPRVNTEAFF
D: .; V: TRBV30; J: TRBJ1-1; size: .; DNA: TGTGCCTGGAAGGGGCGGAGGGACACTGAAGCTTTCTTT; CDR3: CAWKGRRDTEAFF
D: TRBD2; V: TRBV9; J: TRBJ2-2; size: .; DNA: TGTGCCAGCAGCGTAGGAAGGCGGGGGGCTGACACCGGGGAGCTGTTTTTT; CDR3: CASSVGRRGADTGELFF
D: TRBD1; V: TRBV7-9; J: TRBJ1-4; size: .; DNA: TGTGCCAGCAGCCACCAAACCGGGACAGGGCATGAAAAACTGTTTTTT; CDR3: CASSHQTGTGHEKLFF
D: .; V: TRBV7-9; J: TRBJ2-7; size: .; DNA: TGTGCCAGCAGCCCGAGGGACTACGAGCAGTACTTC; CDR3: CASSPRDYEQYF
D: .; V: TRBV7-2; J: TRBJ1-5; size: .; DNA: TGTGCCAGCAGCTTAGAGTTGTATCAGCCCCAGCATTTT; CDR3: CASSLELYQPQHF
D: .; V: TRBV28; J: TRBJ2-7; size: .; DNA: TGTGCCAGCAGTTTAGGCCGCTACGAGCAGTACTTC; CDR3: CASSLGRYEQYF
D: .; V: TRBV19; J: TRBJ2-3; size: .; DNA: TGTGCCAGTAGTATAAGAGGGGGCACAGATACGCAGTATTTT; CDR3: CASSIRGGTDTQYF
D: .; V: TRBV28; J: TRBJ1-1; size: .; DNA: TGTGCCAGCTCAGTTTTGCGCGGGAGTGAAGCTTTCTTT; CDR3: CASSVLRGSEAFF
D: TRBD2; V: TRBV29-1; J: TRBJ2-3; size: .; DNA: TGCAGCGAGGGCCGCCGGACTAGCGGCACAGATACGCAGTATTTT; CDR3: CSEGRRTSGTDTQYF
D: .; V: TRBV6-5; J: TRBJ2-7; size: once; DNA: TGTGCCAGCAAAGGGTCCTCCTACGAGCAGTACTTC; CDR3: CASKGSSYEQYF
D: .; V: TRBV30; J: TRBJ2-1; size: .; DNA: TGTGCCTGGAGTGTACGGGTCGGGAGTGCCTACAATGAGCAGTTCTTC; CDR3: CAWSVRVGSAYNEQFF
D: TRBD2; V: TRBV4-1; J: TRBJ2-7; size: .; DNA: TGCGCCAGCAGCCAAGTTGGTCTAGCGGGAGGCGAGCAGTACTTC; CDR3: CASSQVGLAGGEQYF
D: TRBD2; V: TRBV5-1; J: TRBJ2-7; size: .; DNA: TGCGCCAGCAGCTCTAAAGGACTAGACTACGAGCAGTACTTC; CDR3: CASSSKGLDYEQYF
D: TRBD2; V: TRBV6-5; J: TRBJ2-3; size: once; DNA: TGTGCCCCCCGGGAGGGGGGGAACACAGATACGCAGTATTTT; CDR3: CAPREGGNTDTQYF
D: .; V: TRBV6-6; J: TRBJ1-5; size: .; DNA: TGTGCCAGCAGACCAGCGGGAAACAATCAGCCCCAGCATTTT; CDR3: CASRPAGNNQPQHF
D: .; V: TRBV6-4; J: TRBJ1-5; size: .; DNA: TGTGCCAGCAGTCTGGGCCTCAATCAGCCCCAGCATTTT; CDR3: CASSLGLNQPQHF
D: TRBD1; V: TRBV5-1; J: TRBJ2-7; size: .; DNA: TGCGCCAGCAGCTTGGCAGGGGGCACGGGGGAGCAGTACTTC; CDR3: CASSLAGGTGEQYF
D: .; V: TRBV7-9; J: TRBJ2-5; size: .; DNA: TGTGCCAGCAGCTTAGCGTTTTCAGGGGGGCGCCAAGAGACCCAGTACTTC; CDR3: CASSLAFSGGRQETQYF
D: TRBD1; V: TRBV27; J: TRBJ1-6; size: once; DNA: TGTGCCAGCAGTCCCCGGACAGGGAGCGGTAATTCACCCCTCCACTTT; CDR3: CASSPRTGSGNSPLHF
D: TRBD1; V: TRBV5-4; J: TRBJ1-2; size: .; DNA: TGTGCCAGCAGCTCGCCCGGGACAGGGCGCGTGAGTGGCTACACCTTC; CDR3: CASSSPGTGRVSGYTF
D: TRBD2; V: TRBV10-3; J: TRBJ2-1; size: .; DNA: TGTGCCATCACCCAGGGACTAGCGGGGACAAAGAGCTCCTACAATGAGCAGTTCTTC; CDR3: CAITQGLAGTKSSYNEQFF
D: TRBD2; V: TRBV7-9; J: TRBJ2-1; size: .; DNA: TGTGCCAGCAGCTTAGGGCCAGCGGGAGGCCTTAATGAGCAGTTCTTC; CDR3: CASSLGPAGGLNEQFF
D: TRBD1; V: TRBV5-1; J: TRBJ1-5; size: .; DNA: TGCGCCAGCAGCTGGGCCCCCGGGACAGGGGAGGGTCAGCCCCAGCATTTT; CDR3: CASSWAPGTGEGQPQHF